A selection of T cell receptor beta chains follows, all from one sample in a study of early stage breast cancer tumors. Data came from immunoSEQ multiplex PCR; TCRdb stores just in-frame clones and leaves some out. This table has about 58,000 clones, over 65% appearing once. What was sequenced was blood. These receptors originate from a person aged 25 to 39 with breast cancer. Each CDR3 is given with its conserved first and last residue. A D gene is named only where the DNA matches it firmly. Size is omitted from some rows. Given values are once, few, many or a class for expanded clones.

D gene	J gene	clone size	V gene	CDR3 protein	CDR3 DNA
.	TRBJ2-7	once	TRBV14	CASSQVRLVGGEQYF	TGTGCCAGCAGCCAAGTAAGATTGGTGGGAGGCGAGCAGTACTTC
.	TRBJ1-5	.	TRBV28	CASKGEALIQPQHF	TGTGCCAGCAAGGGGGAGGCACTCATTCAGCCCCAGCATTTT
.	TRBJ1-5	.	TRBV4-1	CASSQHTGDQPQHF	TGCGCCAGCAGCCAACACACGGGAGATCAGCCCCAGCATTTT
.	TRBJ2-1	.	TRBV25-1	CASSEEGAYNEQFF	TGTGCCAGCAGTGAGGAGGGGGCCTACAATGAGCAGTTCTTC
.	TRBJ1-5	.	TRBV7-2	CASSRRDTQPQHF	TGTGCCAGCAGCAGGAGGGATACTCAGCCCCAGCATTTT
.	TRBJ1-1	few	TRBV20-1	CSANKYTEAFF	TGCAGTGCTAACAAGTACACTGAAGCTTTCTTT
TRBD1	TRBJ1-5	once	TRBV5-8	CASSLFGTEVGQPQHF	TGTGCCAGCAGCCTATTCGGGACAGAGGTAGGACAGCCCCAGCATTTT
.	TRBJ1-4	.	TRBV7-9	CASSLGRGAANEKLFF	TGTGCCAGCAGCTTAGGCCGGGGAGCGGCTAATGAAAAACTGTTTTTT
TRBD2	TRBJ2-1	.	TRBV30	CAWSVRLAGSNEQFF	TGTGCCTGGAGTGTACGACTAGCGGGTTCTAATGAGCAGTTCTTC
.	TRBJ2-5	.	TRBV7-2	CASSLGGVLETQYF	TGTGCCAGCAGCTTAGGCGGAGTGCTAGAGACCCAGTACTTC
TRBD2	TRBJ2-7	few	TRBV9	CASSVATSGSYEQYF	TGTGCCAGCAGCGTAGCAACTAGCGGTTCCTACGAGCAGTACTTC
.	TRBJ2-1	.	TRBV7-2	CASSEAGQHYNEQFF	TGTGCCAGCAGCGAGGCGGGACAGCATTACAATGAGCAGTTCTTC
.	TRBJ2-3	.	TRBV27	CASSLRASDQTQYF	TGTGCCAGCAGTTTGAGGGCTAGCGACCAGACGCAGTATTTT
.	TRBJ1-2	few	TRBV5-4	CASSGEGRGEGYTF	TGTGCCAGCAGCGGGGAAGGACGCGGGGAGGGCTACACCTTC
.	TRBJ1-4	.	TRBV6-1	CASSEGQNEKLFF	TGTGCCAGCAGTGAAGGGCAGAATGAAAAACTGTTTTTT
.	TRBJ2-7	.	TRBV7-8	CASSLESLAAYEQYF	TGTGCCAGCAGCTTAGAGTCGCTAGCAGCCTACGAGCAGTACTTC
.	TRBJ2-6	.	TRBV15	CATSRERSSGANVLTF	TGTGCCACCAGCAGAGAACGGAGCTCTGGGGCCAACGTCCTGACTTTC
.	TRBJ1-3	.	TRBV1	CTSSQGKDGSGNTIYF	TGCACCAGCAGCCAAGGAAAAGACGGCTCTGGAAACACCATATATTTT
.	TRBJ2-7	.	TRBV2	CASSDSYEQYF	TGTGCCAGCAGTGACTCCTACGAGCAGTACTTC